The clone carrying this T cell receptor (beta chain) has only a few counts. What it binds is not known. Other DNA sequences within the sample encode an identical CDR3. RNA, once extracted, was reverse transcribed into cDNA for use as the sequencing template. The data were produced by immunoSEQ multiplex PCR, yet TCRdb's version contains in-frame clones alone and is incomplete. The repertoire consists of more than 85,000 clones, with around 60% occurring once and the leading ten covering roughly a sixth. This entry belongs to a study of CD8+ T cells in alopecia areata. Study context: Dosing spanned 6 to 18 months on tofacitinib, then 6 months off drug. Study outcomes and limitations: Among the cells sequenced in scalp samples are also the resident alphabeta T cells of normal skin. Expanded CD8+ clones among the top 100, as well as scalp clonality, were significantly decreased by tofacitinib.

Treatment: oral pan-JAK inhibitor, 5-10 mg twice daily. This CDR3 comprises 14 residues. Trimming shortened V by 1 base and J by 2 bases, and 6 bases separated the two germline ends. Germline CDR1 reads LNHDA; CDR2 reads SQIVND (reference sequence). The chain recombines TRBV19 with TRBJ2-1, with a possible D match to TRBD2 (5 bases). Sample: CD8+ T cells sorted from blood, taken at week 4, from a patient treated with tofacitinib. This TCR was recovered from a human donor with alopecia areata. The CDR3 nucleotides read TGTGCCAGTAGTATAGGTAGCGCCTACAATGAGCAGTTCTTC. Translated, it gives CASSIGSAYNEQFF.